This TCR beta chain was captured in a study of shared T cell receptors in the human thymus. A word on this clone: Other nucleotide sequences in the sample specify the same CDR3.

This table comes from immunoSEQ multiplex PCR, and its TCRdb copy is limited to in-frame clones, with some not included. Of 700,000 to 750,000 clones in the sample, approximately 83% are singletons; the top ten hold 0.0095% to 0.011%. These data were likewise used in another study, on human thymus T cells. From that report: Infants served as donors; they were healthy and Finnish and were having corrective surgery for congenital heart defects. Resections removed during corrective heart surgery provided the thymus tissue used. An apparent bias in V and J gene usage was seen in thymic and blood repertoires. Unrelated individuals were reported by related research to share highly overlapping thymic repertoires.

The receptor comes from a girl under two years old with a congenital heart defect. Source material: thymocytes.

In DNA form, the CDR3 reads TGTGCCAGCAGCTTCAGATTGAACACTGAAGCTTTCTTT. It yields the protein CASSFRLNTEAFF. J is TRBJ1-1 and V is TRBV11-2, with D hard to call. Trimming left V 3 bases short and J 0 bases short, with 5 bases between. Per germline, CDR1 SGHAT and CDR2 FQNNGV. The CDR3 contains 13 residues.